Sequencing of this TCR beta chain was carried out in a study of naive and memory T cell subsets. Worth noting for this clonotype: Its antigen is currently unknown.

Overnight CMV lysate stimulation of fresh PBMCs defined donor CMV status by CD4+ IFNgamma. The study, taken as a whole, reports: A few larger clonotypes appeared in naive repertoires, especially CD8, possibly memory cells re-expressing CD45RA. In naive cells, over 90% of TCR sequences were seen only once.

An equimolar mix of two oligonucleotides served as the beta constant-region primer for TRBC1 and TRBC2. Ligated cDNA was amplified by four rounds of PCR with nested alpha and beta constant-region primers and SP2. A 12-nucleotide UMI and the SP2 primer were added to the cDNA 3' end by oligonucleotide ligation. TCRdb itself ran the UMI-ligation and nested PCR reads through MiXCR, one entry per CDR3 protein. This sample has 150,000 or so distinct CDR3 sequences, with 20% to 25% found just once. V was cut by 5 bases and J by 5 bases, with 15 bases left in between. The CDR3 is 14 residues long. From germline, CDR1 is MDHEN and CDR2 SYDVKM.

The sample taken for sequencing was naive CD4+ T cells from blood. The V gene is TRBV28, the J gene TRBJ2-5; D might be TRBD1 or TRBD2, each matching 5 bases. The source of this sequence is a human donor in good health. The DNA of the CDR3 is TGTGCCAGCAGTCGATGGGGACCCCAGGAGACCCAGTACTTC. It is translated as CASSRWGPQETQYF.